One sample yielded the 13 T cell receptor beta chains listed below, sequenced in a study of beta chain features in type 1 diabetes. Whole-study results and caveats: All four CD4+ subsets of Type 1 diabetes patients contained TCRB CDR3s that were moderately but significantly shorter.

The antigens for these receptors are not known. Sequencing targeted expressed TCRB transcripts, as all isolated RNA had been reverse transcribed. Data came from immunoSEQ multiplex PCR; TCRdb stores just in-frame clones and leaves some out. The table includes a few hundred thousand clones, around 14% detected once. The sample taken for sequencing was naive CD4+ T cells from blood. The receptors come from a man younger than 45 with type 1 diabetes.

This sequence joins TRBV23-1 and TRBJ2-7; D is perhaps TRBD2 (6 bases). TRBV23-1 is marked as an open reading frame, function uncertain. V was cut by 4 bases and J by 5 bases, with 30 bases left in between. The CDR3 covers 19 residues. The CDR3 DNA follows: TGCGCCAGCAGTCCCAATCCCTTACCCCCGTCAGCCCGGAGGGACGAGCAGTACTTC. Its translation is CASSPNPLPPSARRDEQYF.

V and J are TRBV5-1 and TRBJ2-3; 10 bases fit TRBD1. V gave up 3 bases and J gave up 4 bases; unmatched junction bases: 5. The CDR3 contains 15 residues. Germline V lookup: CDR1 SGHRS, CDR2 YFSETQ. The CDR3 region has the DNA TGCGCCAGCAGCTCCTCGACAGGGGGCGCAGATACGCAGTATTTT. Protein: CASSSSTGGADTQYF.

V gene TRBV4-1 combines with J gene TRBJ2-5, with TRBD2 as a possible D gene (6 bases). Germline V gene lookup returns CDR1 MGHRA and CDR2 YSYEKL. The V end was cut by 0 bases, the J end by 5 bases, with 22 bases between. The CDR3 runs 18 residues. The CDR3 region has the DNA TGCGCCAGCAGCCAAGAGGAGGCGGGGATAGCTCTGGGGGAGACCCAGTACTTC. Protein product: CASSQEEAGIALGETQYF.

This clone appeared a few times. This rearrangement joins TRBV12-5 to TRBJ1-1, with a tentative D call TRBD1 (5 bases). The CDR3 length is 13 residues. In germline, CDR1 is LGHNT, CDR2 FRNRAP. Trimming removed 3 bases from V and 4 bases from J, with 9 bases in between. The CDR3 sequence: CASGLPGGTEAFF. For the CDR3, the DNA is TGTGCTAGTGGTTTACCGGGGGGCACTGAAGCTTTCTTT.

The rearrangement links TRBV6-5 to TRBJ2-6, with D maybe TRBD2 (7 bases). Germline V gives CDR1 MNHEY, CDR2 SVGAGI. The CDR3 is 15 amino acids. Trimming removed 10 bases from V and 4 bases from J, with 17 bases in between. The CDR3 nucleotides read TGTGCCACCAACGGGGCGGGGGCCGGGGCCAACGTCCTGACTTTC. Protein sequence: CATNGAGAGANVLTF.

This chain joins TRBV18 and TRBJ2-7, with 12 positions matching TRBD1. The junction had 7 bases not matched to a gene; V was cut back by 0 bases and J by 7 bases. CDR1 and CDR2 (germline): KGHSH, LQKENI. This CDR3 region has 16 residues. CDR3 sequence reads: CASSPPGQGAEGEQYF. The DNA of the CDR3 is TGTGCCAGCTCACCACCGGGACAGGGGGCTGAGGGGGAGCAGTACTTC.

This chain joins TRBV30 and TRBJ2-3, with a possible D match to TRBD2 (5 bases). Germline-derived CDR1 and CDR2 are GTSNPN and SVGIG (reference sequence). This CDR3 has 12 residues. Trimming shortened V by 4 bases and J by 3 bases, and 8 bases separated the two germline ends. The chain's CDR3 is CAWNAGTDTQYF. DNA for the CDR3: TGTGCCTGGAACGCGGGTACAGATACGCAGTATTTT.

This clone was seen a handful of times. DNA of the CDR3: TGTGCCAGTAGTATAGGGGCCCCTAGCGGGAGCCAGGCTAGTGAGCAGTTCTTC. Protein product: CASSIGAPSGSQASEQFF. The J gene is TRBJ2-1, the V gene TRBV19; 10 bases match TRBD2. CDR1 LNHDA and CDR2 SQIVND come from the germline V gene (reference sequence). The CDR3 has 18 amino acids. The ends lost 1 base at V and 9 bases at J; junction bases unmatched: 15.

This clone was counted only a few times. The chain is built from TRBV25-1 and TRBJ2-5; 8 nucleotides line up with TRBD2. CDR3 length: 14 amino acids. Looked up from germline, CDR1 is MGHDK and CDR2 is SYGVNS. Trimming at V came to 5 bases and at J to 4 bases, leaving 6 bases not matched to a gene. The CDR3 sequence: CASSRGGPGETQYF. In DNA form, the CDR3 reads TGTGCCAGCAGTCGCGGGGGGCCGGGAGAGACCCAGTACTTC.

The V gene is TRBV18, the J gene TRBJ1-2, with a weak D call TRBD1 (5 bases). There are 15 residues in the CDR3. Germline V gene data show CDR1 as KGHSH and CDR2 as LQKENI. V shed 6 bases and J shed 5 bases, with 19 bases lying between them. The CDR3 DNA reads as TGTGCCAGCTCTCCCCTCACAGGTCCAGGGTATGGCTACACCTTC. Protein product: CASSPLTGPGYGYTF.

There are a few counts of this clone. V usage is TRBV6-5 and J usage is TRBJ2-7; 11 bases fit TRBD1. The J segment lost 4 bases and the V segment lost 4 bases, leaving 6 bases of the junction unmatched. The germline V gene has CDR1 MNHEY and CDR2 SVGAGI. The CDR3 is 15 amino acids. The CDR3 loop is CASSSPGQGVYEQYF. DNA for the CDR3: TGTGCCAGCAGTTCGCCGGGACAGGGGGTTTACGAGCAGTACTTC.

This clone appeared a few times. This chain uses TRBV4-1 with TRBJ2-7; TRBD2 matches 15 bases. The CDR3 loop spans 16 amino acids. Losses at the gene ends were 3 bases for V and 3 bases for J; bases not matched to a gene: 3. CDR1 and CDR2 from the germline V gene are MGHRA and YSYEKL. The DNA of the CDR3 is TGCGCCAGCAGCCACGGACTAGCGGGGGGGTACTACGAGCAGTACTTC. Encoded protein: CASSHGLAGGYYEQYF.

This clone was seen a handful of times. V and J are TRBV6-1 and TRBJ1-1; D is uncertain. The CDR3 is made up of 12 amino acids. Trimming removed 7 bases at V and 4 bases at J, with 10 bases between. Per the germline V gene, CDR1 is MNHNS and CDR2 is SASEGT. The CDR3 DNA reads as TGTGCCAGCAACTACTGGAGCACTGAAGCTTTCTTT. Its protein product is CASNYWSTEAFF.